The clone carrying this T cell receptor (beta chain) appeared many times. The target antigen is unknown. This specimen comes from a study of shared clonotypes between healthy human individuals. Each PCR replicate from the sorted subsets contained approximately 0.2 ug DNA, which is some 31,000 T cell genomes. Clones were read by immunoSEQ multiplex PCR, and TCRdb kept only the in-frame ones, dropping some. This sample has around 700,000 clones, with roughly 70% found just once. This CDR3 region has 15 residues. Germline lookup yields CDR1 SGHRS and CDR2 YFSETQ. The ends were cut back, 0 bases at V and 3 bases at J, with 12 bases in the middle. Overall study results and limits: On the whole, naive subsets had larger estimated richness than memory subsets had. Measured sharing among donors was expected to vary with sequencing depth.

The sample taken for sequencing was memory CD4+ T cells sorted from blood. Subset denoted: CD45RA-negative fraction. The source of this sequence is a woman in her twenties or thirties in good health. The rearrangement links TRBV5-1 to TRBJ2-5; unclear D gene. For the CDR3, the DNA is TGCGCCAGCAGCTTGGGGGCAGCAACCAAAGAGACCCAGTACTTC. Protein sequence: CASSLGAATKETQYF.